This TCR beta chain was recovered during a study of T cells in Graves' hyperthyroidism and ophthalmopathy. Amplified TCR beta CDR3 regions came from RNA transcripts. In the first-round RT-PCR of the TCR CDR3, the HTBI primer set was used. A single record per CDR3 protein comes from TCRdb applying MiXCR to the multiplex PCR reads. Seen here are about 350,000 distinct CDR3 sequences, 13% to 15% observed once, and the top ten hold roughly a fifth. Germline V gene data show CDR1 as DFQATT and CDR2 as SNEGSKA (reference sequence). With 3 bases removed from V and 9 bases from J, the gap between germline ends came to 21 bases. The CDR3 covers 15 residues. This clonotype was counted at least ten times.

The chain combines TRBV20-1 with TRBJ2-1; D perhaps matches TRBD2 (5 bases). The source material was blood. The sequence was collected from a woman aged 60-70 years with Graves' ophthalmopathy. The chain's CDR3 is CSASQMTGIGGEQFF. The CDR3 DNA is TGCAGTGCTAGTCAGATGACGGGGATCGGAGGTGAGCAGTTCTTC.